The T cell receptor beta chain described here comes from a study of OX40 agonist ivuxolimab in advanced cancers. Libraries were prepared by immunoSEQ multiplex PCR; TCRdb keeps only in-frame clonotypes and omits some of them. The table has about 73,000 clones, roughly 90% seen once. The germline V gene has CDR1 LNHNV and CDR2 YYDKDF (reference sequence). CDR3 length: 16 amino acids. The ends were cut back, 1 base at V and 6 bases at J, with 16 bases in the middle. V usage is TRBV15 and J usage is TRBJ1-5, with no clear D. The sample here was CD4+ or CD8+ T cells sorted from blood, taken in a trial of the OX40 agonist ivuxolimab. The TCR was taken from an adult with an advanced solid tumor such as melanoma, head and neck, liver or kidney cancer. For the CDR3, the DNA is TGTGCCACCAGCAGAGGAACGGGGAGAACGGGTCAGCCCCAGCATTTT. Translating gives CATSRGTGRTGQPQHF.